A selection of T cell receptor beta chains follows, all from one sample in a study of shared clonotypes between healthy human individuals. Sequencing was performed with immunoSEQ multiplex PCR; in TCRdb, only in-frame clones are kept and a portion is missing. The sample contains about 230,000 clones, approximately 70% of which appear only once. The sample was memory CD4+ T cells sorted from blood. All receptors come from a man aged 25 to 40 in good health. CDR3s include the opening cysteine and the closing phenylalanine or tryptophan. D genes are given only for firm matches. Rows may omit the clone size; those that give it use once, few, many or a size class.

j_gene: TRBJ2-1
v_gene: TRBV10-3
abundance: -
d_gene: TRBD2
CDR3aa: CAISGLAGGVNEQFF
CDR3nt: TGTGCCATCAGTGGACTAGCGGGAGGTGTCAATGAGCAGTTCTTC

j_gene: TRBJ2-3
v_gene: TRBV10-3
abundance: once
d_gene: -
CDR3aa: CAISESMNTDTQYF
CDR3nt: TGTGCCATCAGTGAGTCCATGAACACAGATACGCAGTATTTT

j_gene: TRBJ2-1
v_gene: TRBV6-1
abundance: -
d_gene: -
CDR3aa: CASSPASYNEQFF
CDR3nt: TGTGCCAGCAGCCCAGCGTCCTACAATGAGCAGTTCTTC

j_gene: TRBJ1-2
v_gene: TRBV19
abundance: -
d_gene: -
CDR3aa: CARDLHRDLWRGYTF
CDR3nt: TGTGCCAGGGATCTCCACCGGGACTTATGGAGGGGCTACACCTTC

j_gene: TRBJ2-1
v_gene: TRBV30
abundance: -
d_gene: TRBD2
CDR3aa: CAWSHNAGVSYNEQFF
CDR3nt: TGTGCCTGGAGCCATAACGCGGGGGTCTCCTACAATGAGCAGTTCTTC

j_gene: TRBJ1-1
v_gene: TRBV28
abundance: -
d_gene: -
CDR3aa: CASSLVRKAFF
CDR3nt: TGTGCCAGCAGTTTAGTCAGAAAAGCTTTCTTT

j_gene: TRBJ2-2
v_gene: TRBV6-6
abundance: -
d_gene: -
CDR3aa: CASSSGGPVYGELFF
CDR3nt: TGTGCCAGCAGTTCTGGGGGGCCGGTGTATGGGGAGCTGTTTTTT

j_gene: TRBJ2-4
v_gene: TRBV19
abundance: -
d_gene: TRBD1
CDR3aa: CASSTPRQGEGNIQYF
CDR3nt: TGTGCCAGTAGTACCCCTCGACAGGGAGAGGGAAACATTCAGTACTTC

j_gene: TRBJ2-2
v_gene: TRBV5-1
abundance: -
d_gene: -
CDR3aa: CASSFRDQNTGELFF
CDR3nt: TGCGCCAGCAGCTTCCGGGACCAGAACACCGGGGAGCTGTTTTTT

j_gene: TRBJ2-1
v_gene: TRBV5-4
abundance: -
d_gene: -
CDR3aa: CASSLRLGGGGEQFF
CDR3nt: TGTGCCAGCAGCTTGAGGTTGGGAGGCGGCGGCGAGCAGTTCTTC

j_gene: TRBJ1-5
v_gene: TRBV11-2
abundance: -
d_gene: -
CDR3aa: CASSAGSGNQPQHF
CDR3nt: TGTGCCAGCAGCGCGGGGTCGGGCAATCAGCCCCAGCATTTT

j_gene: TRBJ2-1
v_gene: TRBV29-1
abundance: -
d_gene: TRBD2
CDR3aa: CSVEAGLAGGPNEQFF
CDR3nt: TGCAGCGTTGAAGCGGGACTAGCGGGAGGGCCAAATGAGCAGTTCTTC

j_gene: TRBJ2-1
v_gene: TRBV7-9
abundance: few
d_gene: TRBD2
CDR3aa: CASSLGVAGGYNEQFF
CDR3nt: TGTGCCAGCAGCTTAGGGGTAGCGGGAGGGTACAATGAGCAGTTCTTC

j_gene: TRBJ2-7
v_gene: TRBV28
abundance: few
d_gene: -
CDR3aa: CASSTAGRYEQYF
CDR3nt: TGTGCCAGCAGCACGGCGGGCCGGTACGAGCAGTACTTC

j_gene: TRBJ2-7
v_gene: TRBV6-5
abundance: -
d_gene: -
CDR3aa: CASSYSTGYEQYF
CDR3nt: TGTGCCAGCAGTTACTCGACAGGATACGAGCAGTACTTC

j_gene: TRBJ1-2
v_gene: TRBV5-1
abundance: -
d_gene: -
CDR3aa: CASSLGWVDGDRGYTF
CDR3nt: TGCGCCAGCAGCTTGGGCTGGGTGGATGGGGATCGTGGCTACACCTTC

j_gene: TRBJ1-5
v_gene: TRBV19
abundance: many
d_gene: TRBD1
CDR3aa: CASSIYRGSQPQHF
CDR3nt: TGTGCCAGTAGTATATACAGGGGATCCCAGCCCCAGCATTTT

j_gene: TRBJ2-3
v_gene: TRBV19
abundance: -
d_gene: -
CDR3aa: CASSIPAGSTDTQYF
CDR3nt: TGTGCCAGTAGTATTCCGGCAGGAAGCACAGATACGCAGTATTTT

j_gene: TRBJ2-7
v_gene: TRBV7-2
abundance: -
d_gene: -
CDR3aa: CASSLVVPGISGFEQYF
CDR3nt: TGTGCCAGCAGCTTAGTAGTGCCAGGGATTTCGGGCTTCGAGCAGTACTTC

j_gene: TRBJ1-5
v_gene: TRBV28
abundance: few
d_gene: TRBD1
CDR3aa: CASSRRTGEPNQPQHF
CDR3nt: TGTGCCAGCAGTCGACGGACAGGGGAACCTAATCAGCCCCAGCATTTT

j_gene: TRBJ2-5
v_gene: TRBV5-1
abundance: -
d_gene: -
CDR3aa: CASSPRGGEETQYF
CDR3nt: TGCGCCAGCAGCCCCCGAGGAGGGGAAGAGACCCAGTACTTC

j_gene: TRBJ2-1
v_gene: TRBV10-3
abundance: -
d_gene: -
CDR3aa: CAISGTGSYNEQFF
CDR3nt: TGTGCCATCAGTGGGACTGGCTCCTACAATGAGCAGTTCTTC

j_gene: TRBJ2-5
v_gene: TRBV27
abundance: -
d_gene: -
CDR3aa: CASSLSIGSEAETQYF
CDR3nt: TGTGCCAGCAGTTTATCGATTGGAAGTGAGGCGGAGACCCAGTACTTC

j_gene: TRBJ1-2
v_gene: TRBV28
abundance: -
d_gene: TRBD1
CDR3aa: CASSQPDRNYGYTF
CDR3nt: TGTGCCAGCAGCCAACCGGACAGGAACTATGGCTACACCTTC

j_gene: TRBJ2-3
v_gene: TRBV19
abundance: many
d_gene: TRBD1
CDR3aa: CASSGQGRTDTQYF
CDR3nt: TGTGCCAGTAGCGGACAGGGTAGGACAGATACGCAGTATTTT

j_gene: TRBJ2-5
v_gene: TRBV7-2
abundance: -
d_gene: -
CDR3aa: CASSWRSRQETQYF
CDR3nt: TGTGCCAGCAGCTGGAGATCCAGACAAGAGACCCAGTACTTC

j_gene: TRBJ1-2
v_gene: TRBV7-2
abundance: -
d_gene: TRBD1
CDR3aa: CASSSADRGNYGYTF
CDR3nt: TGTGCCAGCAGCTCCGCCGACAGGGGTAACTATGGCTACACCTTC

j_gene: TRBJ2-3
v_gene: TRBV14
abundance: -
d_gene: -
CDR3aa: CASSRGTTTDTQYF
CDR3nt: TGTGCCAGCAGCCGAGGGACAACCACAGATACGCAGTATTTT

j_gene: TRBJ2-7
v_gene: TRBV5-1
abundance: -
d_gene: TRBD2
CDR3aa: CASSTTGFPTSGKFYEQYF
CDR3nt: TGCGCCAGCAGCACGACAGGGTTTCCGACTAGCGGTAAGTTCTACGAGCAGTACTTC